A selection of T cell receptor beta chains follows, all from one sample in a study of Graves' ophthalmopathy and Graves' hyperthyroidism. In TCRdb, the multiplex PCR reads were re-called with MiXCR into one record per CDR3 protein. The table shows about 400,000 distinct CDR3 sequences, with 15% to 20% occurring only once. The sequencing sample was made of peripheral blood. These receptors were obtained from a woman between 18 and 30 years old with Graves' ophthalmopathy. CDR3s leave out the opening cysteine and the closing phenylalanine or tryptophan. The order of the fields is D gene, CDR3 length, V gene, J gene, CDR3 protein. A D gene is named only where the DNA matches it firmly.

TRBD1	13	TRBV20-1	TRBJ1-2	SASLNRGVNYGYT
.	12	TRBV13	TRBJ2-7	ASSVGYSSYEQY
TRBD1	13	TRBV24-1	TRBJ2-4	ATSDPQGAGNIQY
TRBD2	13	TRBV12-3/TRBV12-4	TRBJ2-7	ASSSPGQREGEQY
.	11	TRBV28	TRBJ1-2	ASSSGRSYGYT
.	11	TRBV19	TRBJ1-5	ASEWGSNQPQH
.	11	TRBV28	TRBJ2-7	ASSFTGRYEQY
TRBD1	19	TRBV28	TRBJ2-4	ASSFPRDRGRGGLAKNIQY
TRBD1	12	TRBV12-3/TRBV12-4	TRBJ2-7	ASNTGGSVHEQY
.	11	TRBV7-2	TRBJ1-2	ASSSSRALGYT
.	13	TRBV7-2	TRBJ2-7	ASSLSKGNIYEQY
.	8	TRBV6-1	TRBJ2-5	ATGRETQY
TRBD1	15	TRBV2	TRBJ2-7	ASSDLGSGQALYEQY
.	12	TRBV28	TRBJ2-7	ASSLPRGTYEQY
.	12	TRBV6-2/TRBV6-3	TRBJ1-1	ASRRGQIVAEAF
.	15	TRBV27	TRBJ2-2	ASSLQPRQGRTGGLF
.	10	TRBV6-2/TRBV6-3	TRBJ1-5	ASSRVNQPQH
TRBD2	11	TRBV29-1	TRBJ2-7	SVDSGTSYEQY
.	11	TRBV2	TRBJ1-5	ASSGRDNQPQH
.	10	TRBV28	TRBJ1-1	ASNEGITEAF
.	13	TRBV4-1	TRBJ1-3	ASSQDESSGNTIY
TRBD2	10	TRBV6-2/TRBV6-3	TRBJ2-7	AAGEPGFEQY
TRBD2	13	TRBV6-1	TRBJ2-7	ASSGLLAGHYEQY
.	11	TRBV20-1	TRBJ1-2	SARDRTNYGYT
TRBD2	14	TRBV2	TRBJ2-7	ASSDGRLAGDYEQY
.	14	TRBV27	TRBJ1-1	ASSSWQGRTNTEAF
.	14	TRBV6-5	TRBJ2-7	ASSYSVDSTTMIPY
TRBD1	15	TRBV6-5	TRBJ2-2	ASSYSRRGPNAGELF
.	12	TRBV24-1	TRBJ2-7	ATSDLTVPYEQY
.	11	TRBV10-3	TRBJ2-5	AISEEDRATQY
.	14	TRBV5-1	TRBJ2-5	ASSLVVNHHQETQY
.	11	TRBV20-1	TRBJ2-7	SATKIISYEQY
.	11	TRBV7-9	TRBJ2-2	AGDTRETGELF
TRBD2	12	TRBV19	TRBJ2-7	ASIIKGTSDEQY
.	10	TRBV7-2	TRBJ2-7	ASSPPTNEQY
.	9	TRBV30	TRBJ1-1	AREWGTEAF
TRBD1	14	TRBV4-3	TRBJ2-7	ASSQDLGQGAYEQY
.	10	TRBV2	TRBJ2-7	ASTQAAYEQY
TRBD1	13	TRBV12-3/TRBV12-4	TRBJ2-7	ASSSPGTGLREQY
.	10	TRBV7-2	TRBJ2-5	ASSLGRVAQY
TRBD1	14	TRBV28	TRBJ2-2	ASSLTGAPGSGELF
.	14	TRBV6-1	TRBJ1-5	ASSGGPLYSNQPQH
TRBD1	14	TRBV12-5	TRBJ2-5	ASGPGDRGLVETQY
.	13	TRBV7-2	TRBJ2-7	ASSSSPIPTYEQY
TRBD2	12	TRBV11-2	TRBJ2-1	ASSLVGGDNEQF
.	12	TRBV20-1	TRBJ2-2	SAPAVGMPGELF
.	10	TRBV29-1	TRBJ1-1	SARVGATEAF
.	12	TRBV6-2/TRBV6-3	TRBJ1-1	ASSYEGLWTEAF
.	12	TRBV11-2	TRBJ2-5	ASSLYSGYETQY